This T cell receptor beta chain was identified during a study of blood T cell repertoires in COVID-19. Study-level information: The study drew acute and convalescent COVID-19 samples from the United States, Italy and Spain. From T cells, B-cell-depleted T cells, or PBMCs came the material, which was cDNA or gDNA.

As originally analysed: It was from reference gene primer amplification that nucleated cell counts were estimated. Assay used: immunoSEQ multiplex PCR; TCRdb lists only in-frame clones, some missing. D and trimming were read from the DNA, whereas the V and J calls and clone size are those reported in that table. The table lists a few hundred thousand clones, about nine tenths of them singletons. CDR1 MNHEY and CDR2 SVGAGI come from the germline V gene. This CDR3 contains 15 residues. The V segment lost 5 bases and the J segment 5 bases; nucleotides outside the gene matches: 6. Sample: peripheral blood. The TCR was taken from a man in his sixties who had recovered from COVID-19. The V and J genes are TRBV6-5 and TRBJ2-5, with 12 bases that match TRBD2. The CDR3 spells CASSRRTSGGETQYF. CDR3 DNA: TGTGCCAGCAGTCGAAGAACTAGCGGGGGGGAGACCCAGTACTTC.